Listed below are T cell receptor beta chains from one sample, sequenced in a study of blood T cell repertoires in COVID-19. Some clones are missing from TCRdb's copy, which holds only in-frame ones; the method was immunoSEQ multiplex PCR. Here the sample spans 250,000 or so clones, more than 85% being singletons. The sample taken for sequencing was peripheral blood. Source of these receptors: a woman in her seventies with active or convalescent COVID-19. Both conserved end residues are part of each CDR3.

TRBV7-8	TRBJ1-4	CASRSTGQSYEKLFF
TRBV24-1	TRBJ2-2	CATSGQGNFGELFF
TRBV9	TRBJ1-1	CASSPGGRRNTEAFF
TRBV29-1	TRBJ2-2	CSVYDINTGELFF
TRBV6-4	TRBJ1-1	CASRLGENTEAFF
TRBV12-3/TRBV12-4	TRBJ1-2	CASRETGNYGYTF
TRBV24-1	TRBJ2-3	CATAGTDTDTQYF
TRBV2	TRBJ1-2	CASTDSYGYTF
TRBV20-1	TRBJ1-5	CSASFRSNQPQHF
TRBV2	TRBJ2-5	CASSDGDRKKETQYF
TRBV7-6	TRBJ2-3	CASSPSGSSTDTQYF
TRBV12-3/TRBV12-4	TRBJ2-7	CASSSGGTYEQYF
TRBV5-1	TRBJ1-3	CASSLGQSGNTIYF
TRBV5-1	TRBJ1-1	CASSLAQGSTEAFF
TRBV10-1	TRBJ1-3	CASSGQGRNTIYF